The source of this TCR beta chain is a study of blood T cells in healthy people across ages. Study observations and caveats: In older individuals, TCR beta diversity per million T cells was lower, falling roughly linearly with age.

Together with a sample-barcoded 5' primer, a J-beta primer mix was included in a second PCR lasting about 6 to 11 cycles. TCRdb reprocessed the 5' RACE reads via MiXCR and lists one record per CDR3 protein. The sample shows around 2 million distinct CDR3 sequences, about two fifths of them seen only once. On this clonotype: Its antigen is undetermined.

Trimming stripped 0 bases from V and 4 bases from J, with 15 bases between. This CDR3 is 16 amino acids long. Germline lookup yields CDR1 MGHRA and CDR2 YSYEKL. Sequencing input: blood. The receptor was derived from a human donor in good health. The chain combines TRBV4-1 with TRBJ1-2; D unclear. The CDR3: CASSQESSGTGYGYTF. DNA for the CDR3: TGCGCCAGCAGCCAAGAATCGTCAGGAACGGGCTATGGCTACACCTTC.